This T cell receptor (beta chain) was sequenced in a study of long-term antiretroviral therapy in people with HIV. The study, taken as a whole, reports: Repertoire dominance by clones expanded before ART was seen at all time points.

No fewer than two post-ART and no fewer than one pre-ART PBMC samples existed for each donor. Concerning this clone: Antigen: not known.

Samples were assayed with immunoSEQ v3.0 at survey level. Profiling relied on immunoSEQ multiplex PCR, and the TCRdb table lists in-frame clones only, not all of them. This repertoire shows tens of thousands of clones, about 81% found once; its top ten account for approximately 7.7%. Trimming removed 0 bases from V and 6 bases from J, with 14 bases in between. The germline gives CDR1 KGHSH, CDR2 LQKENI. This CDR3 comprises 16 residues. J is TRBJ2-2 and V is TRBV18; tentative D call: TRBD1 (6 bases). The sequence was collected from a man aged 25 to 40 with HIV. Sequenced here: unsorted PBMCs, sampled 1.5 years after starting antiretroviral therapy. Here the CDR3 reads CASSPPRQVGAGELFF. The CDR3 nucleotides read TGTGCCAGCTCACCACCGAGACAGGTCGGGGCCGGGGAGCTGTTTTTT.